The 15 T cell receptor beta chains reported below all come from one sample, sequenced in a study of OX40 agonist ivuxolimab in advanced cancers. Sequencing used immunoSEQ multiplex PCR; TCRdb keeps in-frame clones, though not all of them. Among about 20,000 clones listed, around nine tenths were seen once. The sample consisted of CD4+ or CD8+ T cells sorted from blood, taken in a trial of the OX40 agonist ivuxolimab. The origin of the receptors is an adult with an advanced solid tumor such as melanoma, head and neck, liver or kidney cancer.

The chain couples TRBV19 to TRBJ2-2; TRBD2 matches 10 bases. Germline V lookup: CDR1 LNHDA, CDR2 SQIVND (reference sequence). The V and J ends lost 10 bases and 3 bases, in that order; junction bases with no gene match: 5. CDR3 length: 14 amino acids. The CDR3 loop reads CATRTSGYTGELFF. The CDR3 DNA reads as TGTGCCACTAGGACTAGCGGATACACCGGGGAGCTGTTTTTT.

The CDR3 spells CASSNPPGGSYEQYF. The CDR3 DNA is TGTGCCAGCAGCAACCCCCCAGGGGGCTCCTACGAGCAGTACTTC. The chain carries TRBV5-5 and TRBJ2-7; TRBD1 agrees at 7 bases. V lost 4 bases to trimming and J lost 0 bases; unmatched junction nucleotides: 7. Germline V gene lookup returns CDR1 SGHKS and CDR2 YYEKEE (reference sequence). The CDR3 extends over 15 amino acids.

This clone has more than one count but fewer than ten. The chain couples TRBV4-1 to TRBJ1-1; 10 nucleotides agree with TRBD1. Germline trimming cut 3 bases from V and 8 bases from J; bases unmatched to any gene: 0. The CDR3 runs to 12 residues. Germline V CDR1 and CDR2: MGHRA, YSYEKL. CDR3 amino acids: CASSQGQGEAFF. CDR3 coding DNA: TGCGCCAGCAGCCAGGGACAGGGGGAAGCTTTCTTT.

V usage is TRBV6-5 and J usage is TRBJ2-1; 7 nucleotides agree with TRBD2. The CDR3 is made up of 13 amino acids. Per the germline V gene, CDR1 is MNHEY and CDR2 is SVGAGI. Losses at the gene ends were 6 bases for V and 8 bases for J; bases not matched to a gene: 7. The CDR3 loop is CASRERDLDEQFF. The CDR3 nucleotides read TGTGCCAGCAGAGAGCGGGACCTGGATGAGCAGTTCTTC.

J is TRBJ1-1 and V is TRBV19; D not certain. The CDR3 totals 14 residues. V lost 3 bases, J lost 1 base, and 9 bases lay in between. CDR1 and CDR2 (germline): LNHDA, SQIVND (reference sequence). The CDR3 is CASSIGFGNTEAFF. The CDR3 nucleotides read TGTGCCAGTAGTATCGGGTTCGGGAACACTGAAGCTTTCTTT.

The chain recombines TRBV27 with TRBJ2-6, with 8 bases fitting TRBD1. V lost 0 bases and J lost 0; bases outside the gene matches: 4. The CDR3 contains 18 residues. Germline lookup yields CDR1 MNHEY and CDR2 SMNVEV (reference sequence). In DNA, the CDR3 is TGTGCCAGCAGTTTATCGGGCACAGGGGGCTCTGGGGCCAACGTCCTGACTTTC. Encoded protein: CASSLSGTGGSGANVLTF.

V and J are TRBV2 and TRBJ2-3; D may be TRBD2 (6 bases). V lost 3 bases and J lost 4, with 14 bases in between. The CDR3 covers 15 residues. Germline-derived CDR1 and CDR2 are SNHLY and FYNNEI. In DNA, the CDR3 is TGTGCCAGCAGTGATGAAGCTTGGAGGGCAGATACGCAGTATTTT. Its translation is CASSDEAWRADTQYF.

This sequence joins TRBV7-2 and TRBJ2-7, with 10 bases lining up with TRBD1. This CDR3 contains 13 residues. Germline loops: CDR1 SGHTA, CDR2 FQGNSA. J gave up 7 bases and V 5 bases, and 5 bases lay outside the gene matches. The CDR3 DNA sequence: TGTGCCAGCAGCGCGGGGACAGGGGCGGAGCAGTACTTC. It is translated as CASSAGTGAEQYF.

The chain employs TRBV19 and TRBJ1-2, with 8 bases aligning to TRBD1. The length of the CDR3 is 14 residues. With V trimmed by 7 bases and J by 2 bases, 6 bases remained unmatched. Germline V gene sequence: CDR1 LNHDA, CDR2 SQIVND (reference sequence). The CDR3 reads CASTPDRENYGYTF. As DNA, the CDR3 is TGTGCCAGTACCCCGGACAGGGAAAACTATGGCTACACCTTC.

The rearrangement joins TRBV12-5 to TRBJ2-5, with D perhaps matching TRBD2 (5 bases). The V end lost 7 bases, the J end lost 2 bases, and 11 bases lay between the germline ends. Germline V gives CDR1 LGHNT, CDR2 FRNRAP. CDR3 size: 13 residues. The CDR3 DNA sequence: TGTGCTAGTGCCGACGGGGTACAAGAGACCCAGTACTTC. Its translation: CASADGVQETQYF.

The gene calls are TRBV9 and TRBJ2-3, with D hard to call. This CDR3 region has 14 residues. V was pared by 3 bases and J by 4 bases, with 12 bases between. Looked up from germline, CDR1 is SGDLS and CDR2 is YYNGEE. CDR3 sequence (DNA): TGTGCCAGCAGCGACCCGGGTGGGGCAGATACGCAGTATTTT. Translated, it gives CASSDPGGADTQYF.

This chain uses TRBV13 with TRBJ2-2, with 9 bases aligning to TRBD1. CDR1 and CDR2 (germline): PRHDT, FYEKMQ (reference sequence). The CDR3 has 15 amino acids. The V segment lost 3 bases and the J segment 7 bases; nucleotides outside the gene matches: 6. The CDR3 nucleotides are TGTGCCAGCAGCTTGCGGACAGGGGCGGGCGGGGAGCTGTTTTTT. Its protein product is CASSLRTGAGGELFF. Complete variable domain (other parts from reference TRBV13 and TRBJ2-2): AAGVIQSPRHLIKEKRETATLKCYPIPRHDTVYWYQQGPGQDPQFLISFYEKMQSDKGSIPDRFSAQQFSDYHSELNMSSLELGDSALYFCASSLRTGAGGELFFGEGSRLTVL.

The chain joins TRBV4-1 to TRBJ1-5; TRBD1 aligns across 8 bases. CDR1 and CDR2 from the germline V gene are MGHRA and YSYEKL. The CDR3 is 15 residues long. J gave up 0 bases and V 4 bases, and 2 bases lay outside the gene matches. For the CDR3, the DNA is TGCGCCAGCAGCCGAACAGGGGGTAGCAATCAGCCCCAGCATTTT. This encodes CASSRTGGSNQPQHF.

V usage is TRBV19 and J usage is TRBJ1-6; possibly TRBD1 for D (5 bases). The CDR3 totals 17 residues. Trimming pared 7 bases from V and 9 bases from J, leaving 25 bases between. Germline CDR1 LNHDA, CDR2 SQIVND (reference sequence). The CDR3 nucleotides read TGTGCCAGTACGTTTGAGTCGGGGCCCGACTTGAGTTCACCCCTCCACTTT. Translation gives CASTFESGPDLSSPLHF.

The V and J genes are TRBV6-5 and TRBJ2-3; no definite D call. CDR1 is MNHEY and CDR2 is SVGAGI in the germline V gene. Trimming removed 6 bases at V and 2 bases at J, with 9 bases between. The CDR3 has 13 residues. DNA for the CDR3: TGTGCCAGCAGGGCAGTATACACAGATACGCAGTATTTT. Translation gives CASRAVYTDTQYF.